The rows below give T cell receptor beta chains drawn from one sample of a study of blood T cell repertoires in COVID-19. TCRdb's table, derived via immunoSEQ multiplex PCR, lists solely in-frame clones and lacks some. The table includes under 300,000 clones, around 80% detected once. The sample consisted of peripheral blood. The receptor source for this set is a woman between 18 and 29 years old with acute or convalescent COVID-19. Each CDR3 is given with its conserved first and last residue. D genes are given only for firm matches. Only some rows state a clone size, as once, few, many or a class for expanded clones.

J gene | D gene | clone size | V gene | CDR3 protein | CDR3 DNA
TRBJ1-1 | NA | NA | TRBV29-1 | CSVTGIAEAFF | TGCAGCGTTACAGGGATCGCTGAAGCTTTCTTT
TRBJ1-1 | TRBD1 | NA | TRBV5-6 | CASSLRTGWDTEAFF | TGTGCCAGCAGCTTACGGACAGGGTGGGACACTGAAGCTTTCTTT
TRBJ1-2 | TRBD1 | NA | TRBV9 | CASSVGSGQGNYGYTF | TGTGCCAGCAGCGTAGGTTCGGGACAGGGTAACTATGGCTACACCTTC
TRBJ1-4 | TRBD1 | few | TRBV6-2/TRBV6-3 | CASSDGTEAEKLFF | TGTGCCAGCAGCGACGGGACAGAGGCCGAAAAACTGTTTTTT
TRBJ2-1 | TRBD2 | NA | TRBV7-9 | CASSLEAGASYNEQFF | TGTGCCAGCAGCTTAGAAGCGGGAGCCTCCTACAATGAGCAGTTCTTC
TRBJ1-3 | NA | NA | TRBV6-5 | CASKTGFGGNTIYF | TGTGCCAGCAAAACAGGGTTTGGTGGAAACACCATATATTTT
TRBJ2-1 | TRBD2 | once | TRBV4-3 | CASSPQGSGRGSSYNEQFF | TGCGCCAGCAGCCCCCAGGGTAGCGGGAGGGGGAGCTCCTACAATGAGCAGTTCTTC
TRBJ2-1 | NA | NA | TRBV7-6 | CASSFSGYNEQFF | TGTGCCAGCAGCTTTAGCGGCTACAATGAGCAGTTCTTC
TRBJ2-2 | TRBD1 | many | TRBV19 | CASSIESTGGRELFF | TGTGCCAGTAGTATAGAGAGTACAGGGGGCCGGGAGCTGTTTTTT
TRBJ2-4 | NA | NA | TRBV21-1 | CASRFSGLHTHHPLNF | TGTGCCAGCAGGTTTTCAGGGTTGCATACCCATCACCCACTAAACTTC
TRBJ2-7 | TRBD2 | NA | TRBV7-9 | CASSLIAGETYEQYF | TGTGCCAGCAGCTTAATAGCGGGGGAGACCTACGAGCAGTACTTC
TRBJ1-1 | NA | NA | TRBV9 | CASSVGLYQRNTEAFF | TGTGCCAGCAGCGTAGGGTTATATCAGCGGAACACTGAAGCTTTCTTT
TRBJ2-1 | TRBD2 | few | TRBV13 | CASSGKRGHNEQFF | TGTGCCAGCAGCGGCAAGCGGGGACACAATGAGCAGTTCTTC
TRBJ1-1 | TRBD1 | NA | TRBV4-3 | CASSQEWQGAKNTEAFF | TGCGCCAGCAGCCAAGAATGGCAGGGGGCTAAGAACACTGAAGCTTTCTTT
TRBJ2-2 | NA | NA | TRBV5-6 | CASSLSGTNTGELFF | TGTGCCAGCAGCCTAAGCGGAACGAACACCGGGGAGCTGTTTTTT
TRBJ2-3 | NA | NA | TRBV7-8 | CASSLSTDTQYF | TGTGCCAGCAGCTTATCAACAGATACGCAGTATTTT
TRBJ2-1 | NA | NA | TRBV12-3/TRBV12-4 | CASSLSLHNEQFF | TGTGCCAGCAGTTTATCCCTCCACAATGAGCAGTTCTTC
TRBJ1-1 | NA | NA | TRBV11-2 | CASSLAGDQTEAFF | TGTGCCAGCAGCTTAGCCGGGGATCAGACTGAAGCTTTCTTT
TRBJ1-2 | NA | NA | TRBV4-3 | CASSPTGTIDYTF | TGCGCCAGCAGCCCCACGGGGACTATCGACTACACCTTC
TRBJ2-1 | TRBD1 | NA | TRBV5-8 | CASSWPGQANEQFF | TGTGCCAGCAGCTGGCCGGGACAGGCCAATGAGCAGTTCTTC
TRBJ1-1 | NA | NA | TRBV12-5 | CASGLDSDPNTEAFF | TGTGCTAGTGGTTTGGACTCCGATCCGAACACTGAAGCTTTCTTT
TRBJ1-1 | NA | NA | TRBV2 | CASRRGLNTEAFF | TGTGCCAGCCGGCGGGGGCTGAACACTGAAGCTTTCTTT
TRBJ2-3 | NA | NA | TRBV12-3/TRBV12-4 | CATRLSTDTQYF | TGTGCCACACGACTTAGCACAGATACGCAGTATTTT
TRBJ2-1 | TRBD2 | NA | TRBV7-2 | CASSSAGTREQFF | TGTGCCAGCAGCTCGGCCGGGACTAGGGAGCAGTTCTTC
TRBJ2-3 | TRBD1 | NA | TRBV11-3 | CASSPDRGRDTQYF | TGTGCCAGCAGCCCGGACAGGGGAAGAGATACGCAGTATTTT
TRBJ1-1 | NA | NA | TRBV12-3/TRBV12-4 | CASSRQGEGEAFF | TGTGCCAGCAGCCGGCAAGGAGAAGGTGAAGCTTTCTTT
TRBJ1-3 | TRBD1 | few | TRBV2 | CASSKESTGGLTTIYF | TGTGCCAGCAGTAAGGAATCGACAGGGGGCTTAACCACCATATATTTT
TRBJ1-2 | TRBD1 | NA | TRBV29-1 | CSVQDRGRAFGYTF | TGCAGCGTTCAAGACAGGGGGCGCGCGTTCGGCTACACCTTC
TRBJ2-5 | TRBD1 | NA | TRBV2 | CASHPIYDRGRGETQYF | TGTGCCAGCCATCCTATCTATGACAGGGGAAGAGGGGAGACCCAGTACTTC
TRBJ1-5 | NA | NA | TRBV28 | CASELNLQGLQGQPQHF | TGTGCCAGCGAACTCAACTTACAGGGTCTTCAGGGTCAGCCCCAGCATTTT
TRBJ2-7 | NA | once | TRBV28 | CASSFPGQGNSYEQYF | TGTGCCAGCAGTTTTCCGGGACAAGGAAACTCCTACGAGCAGTACTTC
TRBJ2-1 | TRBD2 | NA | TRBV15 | CATSRDLAGENEQFF | TGTGCCACCAGCAGAGATCTAGCGGGAGAAAATGAGCAGTTCTTC
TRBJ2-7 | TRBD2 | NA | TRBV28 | CASTDSGASSYEQYF | TGTGCCAGCACCGATAGCGGGGCCAGCTCCTACGAGCAGTACTTC
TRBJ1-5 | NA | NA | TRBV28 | CASGLQHF | TGTGCCAGCGGACTCCAGCATTTT
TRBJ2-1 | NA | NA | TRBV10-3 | CAISEQAAGQYNEQFF | TGTGCCATCAGTGAGCAAGCAGCGGGACAATACAATGAGCAGTTCTTC
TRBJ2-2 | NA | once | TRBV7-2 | CASSLTGTTNTGELFF | TGTGCCAGCAGCCTTACCGGGACAACAAACACCGGGGAGCTGTTTTTT
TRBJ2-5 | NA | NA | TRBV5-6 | CASSQPGSGAQYF | TGTGCCAGCAGCCAGCCGGGCTCCGGGGCCCAGTACTTC
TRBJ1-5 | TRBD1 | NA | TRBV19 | CATRDRNQPQHF | TGTGCCACCCGGGACAGGAATCAGCCCCAGCATTTT
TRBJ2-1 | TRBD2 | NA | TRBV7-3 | CASSLMATSGSRGEQFF | TGTGCCAGCAGCTTAATGGCGACTAGCGGGAGCAGGGGTGAGCAGTTCTTC
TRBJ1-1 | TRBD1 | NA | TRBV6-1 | CASSAFTGAFSTEAFF | TGTGCCAGCAGTGCCTTTACAGGGGCGTTCTCCACTGAAGCTTTCTTT
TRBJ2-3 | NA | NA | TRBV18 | CASSPLRQAGTDTQYF | TGTGCCAGCTCACCACTAAGACAGGCGGGCACAGATACGCAGTATTTT
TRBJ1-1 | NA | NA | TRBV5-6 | CASSLAQVRNTEAFF | TGTGCCAGCAGCTTAGCACAGGTCAGAAACACTGAAGCTTTCTTT
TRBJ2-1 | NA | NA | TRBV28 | CASSSGFRGLRFF | TGTGCCAGCAGTTCTGGTTTTCGAGGGTTACGGTTCTTC
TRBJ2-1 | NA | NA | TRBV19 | CASSIRGDSTYNEQFF | TGTGCCAGTAGTATAAGGGGGGACAGTACCTACAATGAGCAGTTCTTC
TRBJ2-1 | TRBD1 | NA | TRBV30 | CAWSASRGTGGRRNEQFF | TGTGCCTGGAGCGCTTCCCGCGGGACAGGGGGCCGACGCAATGAGCAGTTCTTC
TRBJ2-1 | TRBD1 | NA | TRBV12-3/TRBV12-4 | CASSPRDSGEQFF | TGTGCCAGCAGTCCCAGGGACAGCGGTGAGCAGTTCTTC
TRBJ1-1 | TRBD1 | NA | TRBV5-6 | CASTPGTGEAFF | TGTGCCAGCACCCCAGGGACAGGTGAAGCTTTCTTT
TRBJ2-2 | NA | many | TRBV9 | CASSAIDSARLTGELFF | TGTGCCAGCAGCGCAATTGACTCCGCACGCTTAACCGGGGAGCTGTTTTTT
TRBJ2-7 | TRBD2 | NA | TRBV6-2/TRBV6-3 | CASSRLAGVYEQYF | TGTGCCAGCAGCAGACTAGCGGGAGTCTACGAGCAGTACTTC
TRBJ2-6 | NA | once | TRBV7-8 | CASSRSDSTGAGANVLTF | TGTGCCAGCAGCCGGAGCGACTCGACGGGGGCTGGGGCCAACGTCCTGACTTTC
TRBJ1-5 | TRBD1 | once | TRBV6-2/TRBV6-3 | CASSGTGFHQPQHF | TGTGCCAGCAGCGGGACAGGCTTTCATCAGCCCCAGCATTTT
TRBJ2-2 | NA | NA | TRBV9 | CASSGSGWATGELFF | TGTGCCAGCAGCGGAAGCGGCTGGGCAACCGGGGAGCTGTTTTTT
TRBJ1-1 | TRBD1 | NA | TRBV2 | CASNPDRSNTEAFF | TGTGCCAGCAACCCGGACAGGTCGAACACTGAAGCTTTCTTT
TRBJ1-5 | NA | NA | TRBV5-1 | CASSLALNQPQHF | TGCGCCAGCAGCTTGGCCCTCAATCAGCCCCAGCATTTT
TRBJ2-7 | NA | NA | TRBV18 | CASSPKTGLNEQYF | TGTGCCAGCTCCCCGAAGACAGGCCTTAATGAGCAGTACTTC